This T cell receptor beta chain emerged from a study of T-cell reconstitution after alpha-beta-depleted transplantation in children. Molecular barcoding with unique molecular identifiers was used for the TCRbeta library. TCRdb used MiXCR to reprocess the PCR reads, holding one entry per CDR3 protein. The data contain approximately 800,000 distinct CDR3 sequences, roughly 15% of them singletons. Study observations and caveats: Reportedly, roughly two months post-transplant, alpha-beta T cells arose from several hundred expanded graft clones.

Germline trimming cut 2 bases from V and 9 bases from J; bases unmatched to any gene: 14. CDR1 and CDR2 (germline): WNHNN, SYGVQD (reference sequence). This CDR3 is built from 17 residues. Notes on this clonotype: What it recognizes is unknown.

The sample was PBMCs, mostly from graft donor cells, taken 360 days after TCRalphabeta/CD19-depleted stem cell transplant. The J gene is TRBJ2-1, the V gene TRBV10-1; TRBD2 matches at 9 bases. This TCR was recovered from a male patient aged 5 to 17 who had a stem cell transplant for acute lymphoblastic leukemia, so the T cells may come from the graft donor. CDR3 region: CASSEGIVAGGPGEQFF. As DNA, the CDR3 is TGCGCCAGCAGTGAGGGGATTGTCGCGGGAGGGCCCGGTGAGCAGTTCTTC.